This entry lists 16 T cell receptor beta chains sequenced from one sample in a study of T-cell memory formation after mild COVID-19. TCRdb itself ran the 5' RACE reads through MiXCR, one entry per CDR3 protein. The data contain under 110,000 distinct CDR3 sequences, about an eighth of them singletons. Sequencing was carried out using PBMCs or a T cell subset sorted from them (not recorded which). Every receptor here comes from an adult woman who had mild COVID-19 (a few samples of this study predate the infection). Cell type and time point are not known.

The chain is built from TRBV9 and TRBJ2-3; TRBD1 might be the D (6 bases). The CDR3 is made up of 15 amino acids. The V end lost 3 bases, the J end lost 2 bases, and 13 bases lay between the germline ends. The germline CDR1 and CDR2 sequences are SGDLS and YYNGEE. In nucleotides, the CDR3 is TGTGCCAGCAGCGCTTCAGGGGAACACACAGATACGCAGTATTTT. It translates to CASSASGEHTDTQYF.

The chain recombines TRBV11-3 with TRBJ2-3; 9 bases agree with TRBD1. CDR1 and CDR2 from the germline V gene are SGHNT and YENEEA. CDR3 size: 15 residues. Germline trimming cut 5 bases from V and 6 bases from J; bases unmatched to any gene: 9. CDR3 loop: CASSLPGQGLDTQYF. The CDR3 DNA reads as TGTGCCAGCAGCCTACCGGGACAGGGTTTGGATACGCAGTATTTT.

A few counts support this clonotype. The gene calls are TRBV3-1 and TRBJ2-5; D may be TRBD1 (6 bases). CDR3 size: 14 residues. The V gene lost 2 bases and the J gene lost 0 bases, with 7 bases spanning the gap. Germline loops: CDR1 LGHDT, CDR2 YNNKEL (reference sequence). The CDR3 nucleotides read TGTGCCAGCAGCCAAACAGGGAACCAAGAGACCCAGTACTTC. Its translation: CASSQTGNQETQYF.

This clonotype was seen more than once but under ten times. The chain links TRBV27 to TRBJ2-7; D is perhaps TRBD1 (5 bases). Germline lookup yields CDR1 MNHEY and CDR2 SMNVEV (reference sequence). The CDR3 spans 16 residues. With 5 bases removed from V and 0 bases from J, the gap between germline ends came to 17 bases. CDR3 in DNA: TGTGCCAGCAGTCTCGTATCAGGGCTCAGCTCCTACGAGCAGTACTTC. It translates to CASSLVSGLSSYEQYF.

The genes are TRBV27 and TRBJ2-1, with 9 positions matching TRBD2. The CDR3 has 15 residues. J was trimmed by 5 bases and V by 2 bases; bases with no gene match: 4. Per germline, CDR1 MNHEY and CDR2 SMNVEV (reference sequence). CDR3 bases: TGTGCCAGCAGTTTAGCGGGAGGGCCAAACAATGAGCAGTTCTTC. Protein product: CASSLAGGPNNEQFF.

V and J are TRBV29-1 and TRBJ2-7, with D unresolved. The germline gives CDR1 SQVTM, CDR2 ANQGSEA. The CDR3 is made up of 12 amino acids. The V gene lost 7 bases and the J gene lost 9 bases, with 19 bases spanning the gap. The CDR3 DNA reads as TGCAGCGCGTTGGTCGCTCTGGGCGGGCAGTACTTC. Its protein product is CSALVALGGQYF.

The chain links TRBV4-1 to TRBJ2-7; D uncertain. This CDR3 contains 16 residues. V was trimmed by 0 bases and J by 0 bases, leaving 12 bases between them. The germline V gene encodes CDR1 MGHRA and CDR2 YSYEKL. This CDR3 is CASSQEKGGSSYEQYF. The CDR3 bases are TGCGCCAGCAGCCAAGAGAAAGGCGGAAGCTCCTACGAGCAGTACTTC.

This clonotype was found many times. The chain couples TRBV4-3 to TRBJ2-3, with TRBD2 as a possible D gene (5 bases). The CDR3 loop spans 15 amino acids. Germline-derived CDR1 and CDR2 are LGHNA and YSLEER. V lost 6 bases, J lost 0 bases, and 13 bases lay in between. CDR3 in DNA: TGCGCCAGCAGTACCAGGACGGGGAGCACAGATACGCAGTATTTT. Translated: CASSTRTGSTDTQYF.

The chain employs TRBV29-1 and TRBJ2-3; TRBD2 aligns across 7 bases. The CDR3 sequence is 13 residues long. J was trimmed by 0 bases and V by 7 bases; bases with no gene match: 4. Germline loops: CDR1 SQVTM, CDR2 ANQGSEA. CDR3 loop: CSALAGSTDTQYF. The DNA for the CDR3 is TGCAGCGCTTTAGCGGGTAGCACAGATACGCAGTATTTT.

This chain joins TRBV29-1 and TRBJ2-7; 7 nucleotides match TRBD1. V dropped 2 bases and J dropped 3; count of bases not matched to a gene: 4. This CDR3 contains 13 residues. Per the germline V gene, CDR1 is SQVTM and CDR2 is ANQGSEA. Written as DNA, the CDR3 is TGCAGCGTTGAACTGGGACAGAACTACGAGCAGTACTTC. Protein product: CSVELGQNYEQYF.

This clonotype was counted a few times. The CDR3: CASRAGTSDLGEQFF. The DNA of the CDR3 is TGTGCCAGCAGGGCCGGGACTAGCGACTTAGGGGAGCAGTTCTTC. This chain links TRBV5-4 with TRBJ2-1; TRBD2 matches 10 bases. CDR1 is SGHNT, CDR2 YYREEE, per germline (reference sequence). This CDR3 is built from 15 residues. The V gene end was trimmed by 5 bases and the J gene end by 10 bases; junction bases not matched to a gene: 12.

V usage is TRBV11-2 and J usage is TRBJ2-1, with 7 bases that match TRBD2. Germline-derived CDR1 and CDR2 are SGHAT and FQNNGV. After removal of 2 bases from V and 0 bases from J, the junction contained 13 bases not matched to a gene. This CDR3 is 19 amino acids long. This CDR3 reads CASSLPVASGPSSYNEQFF. CDR3 DNA sequence: TGTGCCAGCAGCTTACCGGTGGCTAGCGGTCCGAGCTCCTACAATGAGCAGTTCTTC.

This clonotype was seen more than once but under ten times. The genes are TRBV5-6 and TRBJ2-3; D might be TRBD1 (6 bases). Germline values: CDR1 SGHDT, CDR2 YYEEEE. This CDR3 contains 17 residues. The ends were cut back, 2 bases at V and 0 bases at J, with 16 bases in the middle. CDR3 bases: TGTGCCAGCAGCTTACAGGGAAGCCCTCCTAGCACAGATACGCAGTATTTT. This codes for CASSLQGSPPSTDTQYF.

The sample holds a few counts of this clonotype. The chain has TRBV12-3 or TRBV12-4 and TRBJ1-4; maybe TRBD1 (6 bases). The CDR3 consists of 14 residues. Trimming cost V 3 bases and J 7 bases, with 12 bases left between them. The CDR3 coding sequence is TGTGCCAGCAGTTTGACAGGACGGGGTGAAAAACTGTTTTTT. Translating it yields CASSLTGRGEKLFF.

The table lists this clonotype with many counts. CDR3 nucleotides: TGTGCCAGCAGTAAGACAGCCTTGAACACTGAAGCTTTCTTT. This encodes CASSKTALNTEAFF. The chain links TRBV12-3 or TRBV12-4 to TRBJ1-1; D perhaps matches TRBD1 (5 bases). The germline V and J ends were trimmed by 5 bases and 0 bases, with 10 bases remaining between them. The CDR3 contains 14 residues.

The sample holds a few counts of this clonotype. The rearrangement links TRBV29-1 to TRBJ2-7; the D gene is possibly TRBD1 (6 bases). In germline, CDR1 is SQVTM, CDR2 ANQGSEA. This CDR3 has 13 residues. V lost 6 bases and J lost 1, with 13 bases in between. The CDR3 DNA follows: TGCAGCGTCTCCCAGGGGCGTTCCTACGAGCAGTACTTC. Residues: CSVSQGRSYEQYF.